What follows are 17 T cell receptor beta chains derived from one specimen sequenced in a study of blood T cell repertoires in COVID-19. Here immunoSEQ multiplex PCR was the method, and the copy in TCRdb shows in-frame clones only, minus some. The table lists tens of thousands of clones, 70% to 90% of them singletons. Material: peripheral blood. These receptors all come from a human donor in a cohort sampled during active COVID-19.

The gene calls are TRBV5-8 and TRBJ1-2; 9 positions match TRBD1. The V and J ends lost 0 bases and 4 bases, in that order; junction bases with no gene match: 13. The CDR3 loop spans 18 amino acids. Germline assignment: CDR1 SGHTS and CDR2 YDEGEE. The CDR3: CASSLATGTGRALYGYTF. The CDR3 DNA follows: TGTGCCAGCAGCTTGGCCACGGGGACAGGGAGGGCCCTCTATGGCTACACCTTC.

This chain joins TRBV19 and TRBJ1-5; no definite D call. Deletions cut 5 bases from V and 1 base from J, with 6 bases between. The CDR3 spans 13 residues. Looked up from germline, CDR1 is LNHDA and CDR2 is SQIVND (reference sequence). In DNA form, the CDR3 reads TGTGCCAGTAGTGAACAGAGCAATCAGCCCCAGCATTTT. Its translation: CASSEQSNQPQHF.

V usage is TRBV10-3 and J usage is TRBJ1-1; D remains ambiguous. The V end lost 6 bases, the J end lost 4 bases, and 12 bases lay between the germline ends. Germline CDR1 and CDR2: ENHRY and SYGVKD. The CDR3 is made up of 13 amino acids. The CDR3 nucleotides read TGTGCCATCAGGAACACGGGTGGCACTGAAGCTTTCTTT. Encoded protein: CAIRNTGGTEAFF.

The chain uses TRBV7-6 and TRBJ2-5, with 13 nucleotides matching TRBD2. V was clipped by 1 base and J by 5 bases; unmatched bases: 4. Germline V CDR1 and CDR2: SGHVS, FNYEAQ. There are 16 residues in the CDR3. The CDR3 is CASSLGLAGGGETQYF. CDR3 DNA: TGTGCCAGCAGCTTAGGACTAGCGGGGGGCGGGGAGACCCAGTACTTC.

The genes are TRBV6-1 and TRBJ1-4; maybe TRBD1 (6 bases). The CDR3 loop spans 15 amino acids. Trimming took 2 bases from V and 6 from J, leaving 13 bases between them. The V gene's germline CDR1 is MNHNS and CDR2 SASEGT. CDR3 amino acids: CASSESNRVYEKLFF. The CDR3 DNA follows: TGTGCCAGCAGTGAATCGAACAGGGTGTATGAAAAACTGTTTTTT.

The chain combines TRBV7-2 with TRBJ2-7; a possible D gene is TRBD2 (7 bases). The CDR3 spans 14 residues. V was clipped by 6 bases and J by 7 bases, with 19 bases between them. Germline CDR1 is SGHTA and CDR2 is FQGNSA. CDR3 sequence (DNA): TGTGCCAGCAGTCATACGAGGGAGGGGGGAGAGCAGTACTTC. This gives the protein CASSHTREGGEQYF.

The chain combines TRBV30 with TRBJ2-7; 7 bases align to TRBD2. This CDR3 is built from 15 residues. J was trimmed by 5 bases and V by 3 bases; bases with no gene match: 13. The V gene's germline CDR1 is GTSNPN and CDR2 SVGIG (reference sequence). CDR3 sequence: CAWSGGRRTLDEQYF. The DNA of the CDR3 is TGTGCCTGGAGCGGGGGGAGGCGGACACTGGACGAGCAGTACTTC.

The gene calls are TRBV6-6 and TRBJ2-7, with D maybe TRBD2 (5 bases). CDR1 and CDR2 from the germline V gene are MNHNY and SVGAGI (reference sequence). V dropped 5 bases and J dropped 1 base, with 9 bases sitting between them. This CDR3 is 13 amino acids long. This CDR3 is CASSDGNSYEQYF. Written as DNA, the CDR3 is TGTGCCAGCAGTGACGGGAATTCCTACGAGCAGTACTTC.

A word on this clone: Given the absence of the conserved phenylalanine or tryptophan at the CDR3 end, a read error is likely. Because the CDR3's place on the DNA is in doubt, the DNA is left out and the CDR3 is given as listed by TCRdb. The V gene is TRBV4-1, the J gene TRBJ1-1; no DNA check was done on the table's D call, TRBD1. Germline V gene sequence: CDR1 MGHRA, CDR2 YSYEKL. The CDR3 adds up to 14 amino acids, both ends counted. The CDR3 region is CASSQERTVPVFQL.

This rearrangement joins TRBV5-1 to TRBJ2-6; a weak D match, TRBD2 (6 bases). This CDR3 region has 18 residues. Germline V lookup: CDR1 SGHRS, CDR2 YFSETQ. Trimming removed 1 base from V and 0 bases from J, with 14 bases in between. The CDR3 sequence: CASSLTGLSVSGANVLTF. CDR3 sequence (DNA): TGCGCCAGCAGCTTGACGGGACTTTCCGTCTCTGGGGCCAACGTCCTGACTTTC.

The chain couples TRBV7-2 to TRBJ2-3; 8 bases agree with TRBD2. J gave up 2 bases and V 3 bases, and 7 bases lay outside the gene matches. CDR1 is SGHTA, CDR2 FQGNSA, per germline. The CDR3 is made up of 16 amino acids. The DNA of the CDR3 is TGTGCCAGCAGCTTTCAAGCGGGAGTCCCCACAGATACGCAGTATTTT. Residues: CASSFQAGVPTDTQYF.

This sequence joins TRBV25-1 and TRBJ2-5; the D gene is possibly TRBD1 (5 bases). The assigned J gene may be wrong: the sequence end matches TRBJ2-7 better. The CDR3 sequence is 16 residues long. Germline assignment: CDR1 MGHDK and CDR2 SYGVNS. CDR3 coding DNA: TGTGCCAGCAGTGAAGAAGTAGGGGCTGGCTCCTACGAGCAGTACTTC. As protein: CASSEEVGAGSYEQYF.

V and J are TRBV6-5 and TRBJ2-7; TRBD1 matches 7 bases. V shed 5 bases and J 1 base; nucleotides not matched to a gene: 2. Germline V gives CDR1 MNHEY, CDR2 SVGAGI. There are 13 residues in the CDR3. CDR3 amino acids: CASSPGQSYEQYF. The CDR3 nucleotides are TGTGCCAGCAGTCCGGGACAGTCCTACGAGCAGTACTTC.

The chain is built from TRBV5-1 and TRBJ2-5; a weak D match, TRBD2 (6 bases). The V and J ends lost 2 bases and 1 base respectively, with 12 bases between them. Germline lookup yields CDR1 SGHRS and CDR2 YFSETQ. The CDR3 contains 15 residues. The CDR3 here is CASSLRRDLQETQYF. CDR3 nucleotide sequence: TGCGCCAGCAGCTTACGGCGGGATCTCCAAGAGACCCAGTACTTC.

This clone was counted a single time. CDR3 sequence: CASSTSEDYNEQFF. DNA of the CDR3: TGTGCCAGTAGTACCTCTGAGGACTACAATGAGCAGTTCTTC. This chain joins TRBV19 and TRBJ2-1; D is uncertain. This CDR3 contains 14 residues. The germline V and J ends were trimmed by 4 bases and 3 bases, with 10 bases remaining between them. CDR1 is LNHDA and CDR2 is SQIVND in the germline V gene (reference sequence). Complete variable domain (other parts from reference TRBV19 and TRBJ2-1): DGGITQSPKYLFRKEGQNVTLSCEQNLNHDAMYWYRQDPGQGLRLIYYSQIVNDFQKGDIAEGYSVSREKKESFPLTVTSAQKNPTAFYLCASSTSEDYNEQFFGPGTRLTVL.

This sequence joins TRBV21-1 and TRBJ1-4. TRBV21-1 is a documented pseudogene. CDR3 length equals 13 residues. CDR3 bases: TGTGCCGGCGGTGGGGGGGCTAATGAAAAACTGTTTTTT. Encoded protein: CAGGGGANEKLFF.

The chain combines TRBV3-1 (or the pseudogene TRBV3-2) with TRBJ2-5; 10 bases line up with TRBD2. This CDR3 region has 14 residues. From germline, CDR1 is LGHDT and CDR2 YNNKEL (reference sequence). Unmatched junction bases numbered 3, after V lost 3 bases and J lost 5 bases. Here the CDR3 reads CASSHLAGAETQYF. CDR3 in DNA: TGTGCCAGCAGCCATCTAGCGGGAGCTGAGACCCAGTACTTC.